This T cell receptor beta chain was captured in a study of T cell responses to AZD1222 COVID-19 vaccine. Study summary: Pooled together were second doses at about 4 or about 12 weeks.

Sequenced by immunoSEQ multiplex PCR; TCRdb stores in-frame clones only, minus some. The sample holds some 94,000 clones; 70% to 90% are singletons and the top ten take around 2.7%. The germline V gene encodes CDR1 SGHTA and CDR2 FQGNSA. CDR3 length: 15 amino acids. Trimming took 1 base from V and 2 from J, leaving 11 bases between them. This TCR was sampled from an adult in good health. The chain links TRBV7-2 to TRBJ1-2; D is perhaps TRBD1 (5 bases). The source material was peripheral blood, sampled on day 0 of AZD1222 vaccination. CDR3 DNA sequence: TGTGCCAGCAGCTTAGAGGTGGGGGAGAACTATGGCTACACCTTC. This gives the protein CASSLEVGENYGYTF.